The clone carrying this TCR beta chain was observed many times. This sample stems from a study of Graves' ophthalmopathy and Graves' hyperthyroidism. From RNA, the CDR3 regions of TCR beta chains were amplified and sequenced. An initial RT-PCR round employing HTBI primers preceded a second-round multiplex PCR. TCRdb re-derived calls from the multiplex PCR reads in MiXCR, one entry per CDR3 protein. This repertoire shows approximately 210,000 distinct CDR3 sequences, about a fifth found once; its top ten account for around 45%. Patients were diagnosed from clinical symptoms, serum thyroxine, TRAb, thyroid ultrasound and orbital computed tomography. V shed 4 bases and J shed 4 bases, with 11 bases lying between them. There are 14 residues in the CDR3. CDR1 is LNHDA, CDR2 SQIVND, per germline (reference sequence).

This TCR was sampled from a woman in her forties or fifties with Graves' ophthalmopathy. The sample consisted of peripheral blood. The chain uses TRBV19 and TRBJ2-1; weak D call: TRBD2 (6 bases). The CDR3 coding sequence is TGTGCCAGTAGTAGGCAGGAGGGGTACAATGAGCAGTTCTTC. Amino acid sequence: CASSRQEGYNEQFF. Variable domain in full (rest from reference TRBV19 and TRBJ2-1): DGGITQSPKYLFRKEGQNVTLSCEQNLNHDAMYWYRQDPGQGLRLIYYSQIVNDFQKGDIAEGYSVSREKKESFPLTVTSAQKNPTAFYLCASSRQEGYNEQFFGPGTRLTVL.